This note documents a single TCR beta chain sequence. Different DNA sequences within this sample yield the same CDR3. The data were taken from a study of shared clonotypes between healthy human individuals. The ends were cut back, 2 bases at V and 0 bases at J, with 6 bases in the middle. This CDR3 contains 14 residues. Germline CDR1 reads SGDLS; CDR2 reads YYNGEE. In the CD4+ fraction, cells were divided into CD45RA+ naive and CD45RA-negative memory subsets. Assay runs were performed at deep level. Investigators spread the genomic DNA of each subset evenly over several immunoSEQ plates. Assay: immunoSEQ multiplex PCR; the TCRdb copy retains only in-frame clones and omits some. Counted here are about 2.5 million clones, 92% occurring once; the ten biggest clones make up around 0.38%.

The sequenced sample consisted of naive CD4+ T cells from PBMCs. The subset is: CD45RA+ positively selected. The sequence was obtained from a man aged 18 to 30 in good health. Some clones in this sample may be carry-over from other donors' samples. The chain employs TRBV9 and TRBJ1-3; D might be TRBD1 (6 bases). CDR3 nucleotides: TGTGCCAGCAGCGTGGGGGCCTCTGGAAACACCATATATTTT. This translates into CASSVGASGNTIYF.